This T cell receptor beta chain was identified during a study of T cell responses to AZD1222 COVID-19 vaccine. Whole-study results and caveats: With dominance at 160-218 and 743-854, vaccine-associated CD4 TCRs spanned spike. AZD1222 recipients seropositive at baseline numbered only five to seven.

V lost 0 bases and J lost 4, with 14 bases in between. The CDR3 sequence is 16 residues long. The germline CDR1 and CDR2 sequences are SGDLS and YYNGEE. Profiled with immunoSEQ multiplex PCR; TCRdb holds only in-frame clones, not every one. The sample holds 150,000 to 200,000 clones, 88% seen once. With regard to this clone: The target antigen is unknown.

The V gene is TRBV9, the J gene TRBJ2-1; possible D gene TRBD2, 5 bases. The material sequenced was peripheral blood, taken 28 days after the second AZD1222 dose. The receptor comes from an adult who received the AZD1222 COVID-19 vaccine. The CDR3 nucleotides read TGTGCCAGCAGCGTAGTAGGAGCGGCAATTTACAATGAGCAGTTCTTC. It is translated as CASSVVGAAIYNEQFF.